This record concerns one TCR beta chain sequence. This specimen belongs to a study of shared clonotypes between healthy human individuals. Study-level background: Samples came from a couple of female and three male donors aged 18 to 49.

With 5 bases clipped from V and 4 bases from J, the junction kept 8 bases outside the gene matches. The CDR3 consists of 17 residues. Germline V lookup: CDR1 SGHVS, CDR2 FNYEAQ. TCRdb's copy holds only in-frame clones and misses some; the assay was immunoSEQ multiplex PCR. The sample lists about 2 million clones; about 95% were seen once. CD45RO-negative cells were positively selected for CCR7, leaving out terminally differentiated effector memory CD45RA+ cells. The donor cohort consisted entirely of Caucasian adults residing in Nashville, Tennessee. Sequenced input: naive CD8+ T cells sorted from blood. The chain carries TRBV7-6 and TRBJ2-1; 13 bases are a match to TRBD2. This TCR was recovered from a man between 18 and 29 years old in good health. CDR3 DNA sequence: TGTGCCAGCAGCAACATACTAGCGGGAGGGCCGTACAATGAGCAGTTCTTC. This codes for CASSNILAGGPYNEQFF.